One and the same sample provided the 14 T cell receptor beta chains below, sequenced in a study of T cells in localized non-small cell lung cancer. TCRdb's copy holds only in-frame clones and misses some; the assay was immunoSEQ multiplex PCR. The repertoire has roughly 48,000 clones, 70% to 85% of them found once; the top ten carry roughly 17%. The sequences come from peripheral blood, collected before any cancer treatment. The receptors originated from a man aged 40 to 69 with stage I squamous cell lung carcinoma.

CDR3: CASSPRQGAKYEQYF. The CDR3 nucleotides read TGTGCCAGCAGCCCGAGACAGGGGGCGAAATACGAGCAGTACTTC. This chain connects TRBV7-6 to TRBJ2-7; 10 bases agree with TRBD1. CDR1 is SGHVS, CDR2 FNYEAQ, per germline. The CDR3 is 15 residues long. Trimming at V came to 5 bases and at J to 4 bases, leaving 8 bases not matched to a gene.

The rearrangement links TRBV6-5 to TRBJ2-5, with D tentatively TRBD1 (6 bases). Germline V gives CDR1 MNHEY, CDR2 SVGAGI. The CDR3 consists of 15 residues. The V end was cut by 6 bases, the J end by 3 bases, with 17 bases between. The CDR3 DNA reads as TGTGCCAGCAGATCCCTACAGGGAAAGGAAGAGACCCAGTACTTC. Translation gives CASRSLQGKEETQYF.

The V call is TRBV6-5, the J call TRBJ2-5; TRBD1 or TRBD2 may be the D gene (5 bases each). V was pared by 4 bases and J by 4 bases, with 16 bases between. The CDR3 is made up of 15 amino acids. Germline V gene lookup returns CDR1 MNHEY and CDR2 SVGAGI. CDR3 residues: CASSLTGTRGETQYF. The CDR3 DNA follows: TGTGCCAGCAGTTTAACCGGGACGAGGGGAGAGACCCAGTACTTC.

This chain links TRBV5-5 with TRBJ1-4; D gene unclear. Germline V lookup: CDR1 SGHKS, CDR2 YYEKEE (reference sequence). The CDR3 is made up of 14 amino acids. Between the trimmed V and J ends, which lost 3 bases and 3 bases, there was a span of 9 bases. CDR3 in amino acids: CASSWGTSNEKLFF. In DNA form, the CDR3 reads TGTGCCAGCAGCTGGGGTACCTCTAATGAAAAACTGTTTTTT.

This rearrangement joins TRBV7-8 to TRBJ1-2; D is perhaps TRBD1 (5 bases). Per the germline V gene, CDR1 is SGHVS and CDR2 is FQNEAQ. The CDR3 loop spans 12 amino acids. The V end lost 5 bases, the J end lost 8 bases, and 12 bases lay between the germline ends. The CDR3 sequence is CASSARGDGYTF. The CDR3 DNA reads as TGTGCCAGCAGCGCTCGGGGGGACGGCTACACCTTC.

The chain employs TRBV5-4 and TRBJ1-6; possibly TRBD1 for D (6 bases). The CDR3 contains 16 residues. Trimming took 3 bases from V and 9 from J, leaving 19 bases between them. CDR1 is SGHNT and CDR2 is YYREEE in the germline V gene (reference sequence). This chain's CDR3 is CASSSVNRARSSPLHF. As DNA, the CDR3 is TGTGCCAGCAGCTCCGTCAACAGGGCTCGGAGTTCACCCCTCCACTTT.

The chain has TRBV30 and TRBJ1-1; D is undetermined. V lost 1 base, J lost 12 bases, and 12 bases lay in between. There are 11 residues in the CDR3. Germline V gene sequence: CDR1 GTSNPN, CDR2 SVGIG (reference sequence). DNA of the CDR3: TGTGCCTGGAGTGAGGTCAATCTGCCTTTCTTT. Amino acids: CAWSEVNLPFF. Based on the CDR3 plus reference TRBV30 and TRBJ1-1, the full variable domain is SQTIHQWPATLVQPVGSPLSLECTVEGTSNPNLYWYRQAAGRGLQLLFYSVGIGQISSEVPQNLSASRPQDRQFILSSKKLLLSDSGFYLCAWSEVNLPFFGQGTRLTVV.

The V gene is TRBV7-2, the J gene TRBJ2-4, with D possibly TRBD1 on 6 matching bases. V dropped 2 bases and J dropped 15 bases, with 11 bases sitting between them. The CDR3 runs 11 residues. Germline V gene data show CDR1 as SGHTA and CDR2 as FQGNSA. CDR3 amino acids: CASSLRDKLYF. The CDR3 bases are TGTGCCAGCAGCTTACGGGACAAGTTGTACTTC. Looking up the rest from reference TRBV7-2 and TRBJ2-4 gives the full variable domain: GAGVSQSPSNKVTEKGKDVELRCDPISGHTALYWYRQSLGQGLEFLIYFQGNSAPDKSGLPSDRFSAERTGGSVSTLTIQRTQQEDSAVYLCASSLRDKLYFGAGTRLSVL.

This chain joins TRBV19 and TRBJ1-4; TRBD1 is a possible D gene (6 bases). V lost 5 bases to trimming and J lost 0 bases, with 13 bases between them. The CDR3 has 16 residues. Germline CDR1 LNHDA, CDR2 SQIVND (reference sequence). CDR3 nucleotide sequence: TGTGCCAGTAGTCGGAAGGGGGGTACAACTAATGAAAAACTGTTTTTT. It translates to CASSRKGGTTNEKLFF.

The rearrangement uses TRBV7-9 and TRBJ1-4; no clear D. In germline, CDR1 is SEHNR, CDR2 FQNEAQ (reference sequence). The V end lost 3 bases, the J end lost 7 bases, and 9 bases lay between the germline ends. This CDR3 region has 13 residues. The CDR3 DNA reads TGTGCCAGCAGCTTTTCAGGAGGTGAAAAACTGTTTTTT. Amino acid sequence: CASSFSGGEKLFF.

The J gene is TRBJ1-5, the V gene TRBV7-3; D is unclear. Trimming removed 4 bases from V and 4 bases from J, with 8 bases in between. The CDR3 totals 13 residues. Germline V gene data show CDR1 as SGHTA and CDR2 as FQGTGA. The CDR3 DNA reads TGTGCCAGCAGCTCTGAAATAAATCAGCCCCAGCATTTT. Protein sequence: CASSSEINQPQHF. The full variable domain, completed using reference TRBV7-3 and TRBJ1-5, is GAGVSQTPSNKVTEKGKYVELRCDPISGHTALYWYRQSLGQGPEFLIYFQGTGAADDSGLPNDRFFAVRPEGSVSTLKIQRTERGDSAVYLCASSSEINQPQHFGDGTRLSIL.

The chain joins TRBV28 to TRBJ1-2; D gene unclear. V lost 3 bases, J lost 4 bases, and 6 bases lay in between. This CDR3 has 12 residues. Germline V CDR1 and CDR2: MDHEN, SYDVKM. The CDR3 DNA sequence: TGTGCCAGCAGTTTTCACGTCTATGGCTACACCTTC. Protein sequence: CASSFHVYGYTF.

In this sample, this clone turned up once. V and J are TRBV7-2 and TRBJ2-3, with D unclear. The germline V and J ends were trimmed by 5 bases and 7 bases, with 16 bases remaining between them. Germline lookup yields CDR1 SGHTA and CDR2 FQGNSA. This CDR3 is 14 amino acids long. CDR3 nucleotide sequence: TGTGCCAGCAGCAAAAGAGATTTGATAAATACGCAGTATTTT. Encoded protein: CASSKRDLINTQYF. The full variable domain, in which reference TRBV7-2 and TRBJ2-3 provide the parts outside the CDR3, is GAGVSQSPSNKVTEKGKDVELRCDPISGHTALYWYRQSLGQGLEFLIYFQGNSAPDKSGLPSDRFSAERTGGSVSTLTIQRTQQEDSAVYLCASSKRDLINTQYFGPGTRLTVL.

The V gene is TRBV7-9, the J gene TRBJ2-5, with 11 bases that match TRBD2. This CDR3 is 14 amino acids long. CDR1 and CDR2 (germline): SEHNR, FQNEAQ (reference sequence). Unmatched junction bases numbered 4, after V lost 5 bases and J lost 5 bases. CDR3 DNA: TGTGCCAGCAGCGCTCGGACTAGCGGGGAGACCCAGTACTTC. Protein: CASSARTSGETQYF.